Presented here are 7 T cell receptor beta chains from one specimen sequenced in a study of radiotherapy plus CTLA-4 blockade in lung cancer. Data came from immunoSEQ multiplex PCR; TCRdb stores just in-frame clones and leaves some out. This sample has 81,000 or so clones, with around 80% found just once. The material was peripheral blood, obtained from a patient treated with radiotherapy plus ipilimumab. Receptors originate from a human donor with non-small cell lung cancer who had stable disease on radiotherapy plus ipilimumab.

The chain recombines TRBV6-5 with TRBJ2-7, with 7 bases that match TRBD2. Germline V gene lookup returns CDR1 MNHEY and CDR2 SVGAGI. Losses at the gene ends were 4 bases for V and 2 bases for J; bases not matched to a gene: 11. The CDR3 has 16 amino acids. The CDR3 bases are TGTGCCAGCAGTTTCAAAAGCGGGACCCGTACCTACGAGCAGTACTTC. Translated: CASSFKSGTRTYEQYF.

The chain combines TRBV2 with TRBJ2-3, with no clear D. CDR3 length equals 17 residues. V was pared by 2 bases and J by 1 base, with 16 bases between. Germline V gene lookup returns CDR1 SNHLY and CDR2 FYNNEI. CDR3 coding DNA: TGTGCCAGCAGTGAAAAGTCCCTCCCTATAGGCACAGATACGCAGTATTTT. It codes for CASSEKSLPIGTDTQYF.

The DNA of the CDR3 is TGTGCCAGCAGCTTAATCGGTTCAACAGATACGCAGTATTTT. This translates into CASSLIGSTDTQYF. The chain uses TRBV7-9 and TRBJ2-3; the D is unclear. This CDR3 is 14 amino acids long. V shed 2 bases and J shed 3 bases, with 9 bases lying between them. CDR1 is SEHNR, CDR2 FQNEAQ, per germline (reference sequence).

This chain connects TRBV30 to TRBJ2-7; unclear D gene. CDR3 length: 14 residues. Trimming shortened V by 0 bases and J by 5 bases, and 14 bases separated the two germline ends. Per the germline V gene, CDR1 is GTSNPN and CDR2 is SVGIG (reference sequence). CDR3 in DNA: TGTGCCTGGAGTGTACTCGGACGTAGGGACGAGCAGTACTTC. This gives the protein CAWSVLGRRDEQYF.

The rearrangement links TRBV29-1 to TRBJ2-5, with 9 bases lining up with TRBD2. J was trimmed by 4 bases and V by 7 bases; bases with no gene match: 4. The CDR3 sequence is 12 residues long. From germline, CDR1 is SQVTM and CDR2 ANQGSEA. CDR3 sequence: CSGLLAGETQYF. The CDR3, as DNA: TGCAGCGGATTACTAGCGGGAGAGACCCAGTACTTC.

The chain uses TRBV7-6 and TRBJ2-5; D could derive from TRBD1 or TRBD2 (6 bases each). CDR1 is SGHVS, CDR2 FNYEAQ, per germline. This CDR3 is built from 17 residues. Trimming left V 4 bases short and J 0 bases short, with 18 bases between. The CDR3 loop is CASSSSGARVYQETQYF. CDR3 in DNA: TGTGCCAGCAGCTCGTCGGGGGCGCGGGTCTACCAAGAGACCCAGTACTTC.

The rearrangement links TRBV5-1 to TRBJ2-5; 11 positions agree with TRBD2. CDR1 and CDR2 from the germline V gene are SGHRS and YFSETQ. CDR3 length: 16 residues. Germline trimming cut 7 bases from V and 3 bases from J; bases unmatched to any gene: 11. CDR3 bases: TGCGCCAGCGCTGGTGGTAGCGGGGGGGCCGAAGAGACCCAGTACTTC. This sequence encodes CASAGGSGGAEETQYF.